Described below is a single T cell receptor beta chain sequence and its context. The germline gives CDR1 SGHNT, CDR2 YYREEE (reference sequence). The CDR3 runs 15 residues. V lost 5 bases to trimming and J lost 1 base, with 15 bases between them. This entry is derived from a study of blood T cell repertoires in COVID-19. Study in general: PBMCs, B-cell-depleted T cells, or T cells were the source of the cDNA or gDNA that made up the material.

Only in-frame clones appear in the TCRdb table, and some are missing; sequencing was by immunoSEQ multiplex PCR. Here the sample spans around 82,000 clones, about nine tenths being singletons. Sequencing was done on a sample of peripheral blood. The receptor was derived from a man between 65 and 85 years old with active or convalescent COVID-19. V and J are TRBV5-4 and TRBJ1-1, with a weak D call TRBD1 (6 bases). The CDR3 bases are TGTGCCAGCAGATGGGACCCGGACAGGAACACTGAAGCTTTCTTT. It specifies CASRWDPDRNTEAFF.